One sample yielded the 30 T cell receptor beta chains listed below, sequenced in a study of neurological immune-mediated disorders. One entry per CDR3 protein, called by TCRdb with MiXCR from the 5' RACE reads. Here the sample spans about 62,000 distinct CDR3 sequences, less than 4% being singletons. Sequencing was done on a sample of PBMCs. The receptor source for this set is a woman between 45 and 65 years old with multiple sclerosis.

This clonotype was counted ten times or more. The CDR3 DNA sequence: TGCAGTGCCCGGAGCAGGGCCGGCTACACCTTC. This encodes CSARSRAGYTF. The chain is built from TRBV20-1 and TRBJ1-2; possibly TRBD1 for D (5 bases). Trimming took off 6 bases at V and 8 bases at J, with 13 bases between the two ends. The CDR3 contains 11 residues. CDR1 is DFQATT and CDR2 is SNEGSKA in the germline V gene (reference sequence).

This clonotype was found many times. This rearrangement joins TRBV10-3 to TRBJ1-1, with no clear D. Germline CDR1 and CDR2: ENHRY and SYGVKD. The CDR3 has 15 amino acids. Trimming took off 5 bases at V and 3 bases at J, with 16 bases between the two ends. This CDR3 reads CAISPRPLTDTEAFF. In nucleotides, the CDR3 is TGTGCCATCAGTCCCAGGCCGTTGACGGACACTGAAGCTTTCTTT.

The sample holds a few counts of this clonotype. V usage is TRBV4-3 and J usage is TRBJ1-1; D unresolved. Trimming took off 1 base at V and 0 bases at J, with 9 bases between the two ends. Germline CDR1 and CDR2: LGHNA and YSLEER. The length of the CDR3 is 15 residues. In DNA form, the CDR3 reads TGCGCCAGCAGCCAAGGGCAGGCTATGAACACTGAAGCTTTCTTT. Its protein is CASSQGQAMNTEAFF.

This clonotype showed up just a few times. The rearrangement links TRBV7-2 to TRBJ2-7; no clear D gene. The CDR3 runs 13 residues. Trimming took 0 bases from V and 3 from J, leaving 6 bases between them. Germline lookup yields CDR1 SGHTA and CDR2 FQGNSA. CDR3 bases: TGTGCCAGCAGCTTAGCGGATTTCTACGAGCAGTACTTC. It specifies CASSLADFYEQYF.

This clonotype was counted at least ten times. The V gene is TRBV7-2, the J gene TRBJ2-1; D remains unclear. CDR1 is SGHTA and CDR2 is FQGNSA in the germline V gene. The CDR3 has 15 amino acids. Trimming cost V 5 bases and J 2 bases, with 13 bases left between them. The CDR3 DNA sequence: TGTGCCAGCAGCCCGGTGGTCGGAACCTACAATGAGCAGTTCTTC. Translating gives CASSPVVGTYNEQFF.

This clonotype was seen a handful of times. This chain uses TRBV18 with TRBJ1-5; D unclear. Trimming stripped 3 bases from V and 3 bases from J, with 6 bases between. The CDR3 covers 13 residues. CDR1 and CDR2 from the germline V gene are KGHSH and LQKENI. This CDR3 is CASSPDLNQPQHF. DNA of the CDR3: TGTGCCAGCTCACCGGACCTCAATCAGCCCCAGCATTTT.

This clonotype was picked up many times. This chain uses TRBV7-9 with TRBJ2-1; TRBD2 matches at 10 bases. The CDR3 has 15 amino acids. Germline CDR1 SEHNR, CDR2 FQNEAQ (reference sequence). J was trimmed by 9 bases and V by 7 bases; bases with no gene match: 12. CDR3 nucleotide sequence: TGTGCCAGCAAACCCCAGGATAGCGGGAGGTCTGAGCAGTTCTTC. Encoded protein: CASKPQDSGRSEQFF.

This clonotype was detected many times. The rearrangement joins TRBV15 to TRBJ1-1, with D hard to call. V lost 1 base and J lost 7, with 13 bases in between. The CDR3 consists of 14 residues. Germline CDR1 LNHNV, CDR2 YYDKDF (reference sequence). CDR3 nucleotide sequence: TGTGCCACCAGCAGAGGGTACGGTTCCAGTGAAGCTTTCTTT. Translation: CATSRGYGSSEAFF. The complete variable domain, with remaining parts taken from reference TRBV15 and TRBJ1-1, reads DAMVIQNPRYQVTQFGKPVTLSCSQTLNHNVMYWYQQKSSQAPKLLFHYYDKDFNNEADTPDNFQSRRPNTSFCFLDIRSPGLGDTAMYLCATSRGYGSSEAFFGQGTRLTVV.

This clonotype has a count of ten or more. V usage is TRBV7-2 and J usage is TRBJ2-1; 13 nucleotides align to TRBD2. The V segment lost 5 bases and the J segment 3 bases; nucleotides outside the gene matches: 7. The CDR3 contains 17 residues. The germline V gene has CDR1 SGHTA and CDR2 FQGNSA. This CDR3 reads CASSLGLAGPRYNEQFF. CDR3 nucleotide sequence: TGTGCCAGCAGCCTGGGACTAGCGGGACCCCGCTACAATGAGCAGTTCTTC.

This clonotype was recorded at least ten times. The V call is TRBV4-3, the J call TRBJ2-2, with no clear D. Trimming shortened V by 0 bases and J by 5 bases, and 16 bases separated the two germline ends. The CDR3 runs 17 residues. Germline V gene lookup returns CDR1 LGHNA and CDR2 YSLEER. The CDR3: CASSQDEASLGTGELFF. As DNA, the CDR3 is TGCGCCAGCAGCCAAGATGAGGCCAGTCTTGGGACCGGGGAGCTGTTTTTT.

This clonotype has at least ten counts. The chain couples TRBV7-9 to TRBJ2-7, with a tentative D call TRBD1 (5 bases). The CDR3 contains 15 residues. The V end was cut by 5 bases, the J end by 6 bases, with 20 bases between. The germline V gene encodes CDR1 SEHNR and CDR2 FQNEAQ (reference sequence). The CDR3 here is CASSPDRLTPREQYF. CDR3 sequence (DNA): TGTGCCAGCAGCCCTGACAGACTCACCCCCCGCGAGCAGTACTTC.

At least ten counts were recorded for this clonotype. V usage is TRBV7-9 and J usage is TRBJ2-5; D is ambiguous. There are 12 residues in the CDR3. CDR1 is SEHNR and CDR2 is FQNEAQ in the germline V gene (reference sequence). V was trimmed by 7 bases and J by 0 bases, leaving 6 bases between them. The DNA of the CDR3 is TGTGCCAGCATTCCGAACCAAGAGACCCAGTACTTC. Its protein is CASIPNQETQYF.

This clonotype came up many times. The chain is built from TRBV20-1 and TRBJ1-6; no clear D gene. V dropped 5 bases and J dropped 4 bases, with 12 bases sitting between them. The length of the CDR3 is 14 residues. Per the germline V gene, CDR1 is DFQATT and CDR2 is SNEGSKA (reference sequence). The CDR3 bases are TGCAGTGCTTTGACGGCAGATTATAATTCACCCCTCCACTTT. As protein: CSALTADYNSPLHF.

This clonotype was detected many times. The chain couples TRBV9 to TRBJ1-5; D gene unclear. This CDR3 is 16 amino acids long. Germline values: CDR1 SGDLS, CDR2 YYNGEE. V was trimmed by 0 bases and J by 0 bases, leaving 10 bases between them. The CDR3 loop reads CASSVGAGFSNQPQHF. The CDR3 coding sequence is TGTGCCAGCAGCGTAGGAGCGGGATTTAGCAATCAGCCCCAGCATTTT.

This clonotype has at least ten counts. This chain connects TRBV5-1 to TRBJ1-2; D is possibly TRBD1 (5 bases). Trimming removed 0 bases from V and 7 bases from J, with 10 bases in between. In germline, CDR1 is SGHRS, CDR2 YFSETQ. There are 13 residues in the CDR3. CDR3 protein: CASSLAQGLGYTF. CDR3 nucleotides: TGCGCCAGCAGCTTGGCCCAGGGCCTTGGCTACACCTTC.

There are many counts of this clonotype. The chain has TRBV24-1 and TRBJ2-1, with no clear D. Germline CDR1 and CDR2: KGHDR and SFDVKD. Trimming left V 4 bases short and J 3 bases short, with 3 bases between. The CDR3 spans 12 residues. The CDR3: CATSEGYNEQFF. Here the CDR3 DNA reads TGTGCCACCAGTGAGGGCTACAATGAGCAGTTCTTC.

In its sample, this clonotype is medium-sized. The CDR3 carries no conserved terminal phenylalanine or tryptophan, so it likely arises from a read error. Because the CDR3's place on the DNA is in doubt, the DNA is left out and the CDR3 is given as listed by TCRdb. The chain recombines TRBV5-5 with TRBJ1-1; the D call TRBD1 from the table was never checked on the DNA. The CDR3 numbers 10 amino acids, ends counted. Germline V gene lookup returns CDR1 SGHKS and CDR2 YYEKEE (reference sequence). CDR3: CASSPQGPRC.

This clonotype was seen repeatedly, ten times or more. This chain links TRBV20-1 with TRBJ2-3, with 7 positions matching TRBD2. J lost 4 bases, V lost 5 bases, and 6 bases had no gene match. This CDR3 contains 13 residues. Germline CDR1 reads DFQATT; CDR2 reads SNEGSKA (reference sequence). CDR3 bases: TGCAGTGCTTCCGCGGGAGTGGCAGATACGCAGTATTTT. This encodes CSASAGVADTQYF.

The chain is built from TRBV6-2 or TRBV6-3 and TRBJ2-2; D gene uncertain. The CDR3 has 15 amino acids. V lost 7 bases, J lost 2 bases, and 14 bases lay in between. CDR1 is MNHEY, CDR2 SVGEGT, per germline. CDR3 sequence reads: CASTIRGSNTGELFF. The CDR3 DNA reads TGTGCCAGCACTATACGAGGCAGTAACACCGGGGAGCTGTTTTTT.

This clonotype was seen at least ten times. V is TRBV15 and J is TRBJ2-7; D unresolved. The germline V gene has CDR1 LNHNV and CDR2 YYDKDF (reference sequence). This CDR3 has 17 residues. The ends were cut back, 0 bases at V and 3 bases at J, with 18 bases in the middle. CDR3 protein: CATSRDGFWTANYEQYF. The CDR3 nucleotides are TGTGCCACCAGCAGAGATGGCTTTTGGACGGCCAACTACGAGCAGTACTTC.

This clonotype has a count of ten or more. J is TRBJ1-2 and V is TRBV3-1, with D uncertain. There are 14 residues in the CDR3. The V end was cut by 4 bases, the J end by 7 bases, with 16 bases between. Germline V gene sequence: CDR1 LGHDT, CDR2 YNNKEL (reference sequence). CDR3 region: CASSPYRTIAGYTF. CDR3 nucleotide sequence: TGTGCCAGCAGCCCCTATCGGACCATCGCTGGCTACACCTTC.

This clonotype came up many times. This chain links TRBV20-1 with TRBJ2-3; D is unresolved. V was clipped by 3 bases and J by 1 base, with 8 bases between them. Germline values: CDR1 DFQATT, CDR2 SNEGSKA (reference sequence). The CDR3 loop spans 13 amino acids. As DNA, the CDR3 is TGCAGTGCTAGCGGGTACCGCACAGATACGCAGTATTTT. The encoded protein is CSASGYRTDTQYF.

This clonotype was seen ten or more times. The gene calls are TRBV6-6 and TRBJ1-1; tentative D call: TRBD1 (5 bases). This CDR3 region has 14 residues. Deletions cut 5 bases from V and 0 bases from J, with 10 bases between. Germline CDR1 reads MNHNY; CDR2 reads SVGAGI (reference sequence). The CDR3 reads CASSLGRLNTEAFF. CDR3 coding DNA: TGTGCCAGCAGTCTGGGACGGCTGAACACTGAAGCTTTCTTT.

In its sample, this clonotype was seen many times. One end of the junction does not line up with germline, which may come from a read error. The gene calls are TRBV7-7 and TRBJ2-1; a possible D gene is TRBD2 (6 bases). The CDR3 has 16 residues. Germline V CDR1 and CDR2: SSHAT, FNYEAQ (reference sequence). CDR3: CASSLRGLAPNNEQFF. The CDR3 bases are TGTGCTAGCAGCTTAAGAGGCCTAGCGCCGAACAATGAGCAGTTCTTC.

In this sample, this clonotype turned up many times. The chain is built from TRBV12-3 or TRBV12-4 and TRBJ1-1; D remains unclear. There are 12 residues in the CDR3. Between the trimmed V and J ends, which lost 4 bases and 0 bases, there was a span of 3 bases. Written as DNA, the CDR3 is TGTGCCAGCAGTTCAGTGAACACTGAAGCTTTCTTT. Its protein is CASSSVNTEAFF.

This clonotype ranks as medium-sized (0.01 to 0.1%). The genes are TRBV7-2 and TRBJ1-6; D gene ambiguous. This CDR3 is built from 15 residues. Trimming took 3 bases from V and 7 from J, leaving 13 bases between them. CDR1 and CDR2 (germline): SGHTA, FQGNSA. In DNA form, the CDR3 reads TGTGCCAGCAGCTTGGCCGGGCCCCCAAATTCACCCCTCCACTTT. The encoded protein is CASSLAGPPNSPLHF. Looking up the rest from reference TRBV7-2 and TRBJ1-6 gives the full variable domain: GAGVSQSPSNKVTEKGKDVELRCDPISGHTALYWYRQSLGQGLEFLIYFQGNSAPDKSGLPSDRFSAERTGGSVSTLTIQRTQQEDSAVYLCASSLAGPPNSPLHFGNGTRLTVT.

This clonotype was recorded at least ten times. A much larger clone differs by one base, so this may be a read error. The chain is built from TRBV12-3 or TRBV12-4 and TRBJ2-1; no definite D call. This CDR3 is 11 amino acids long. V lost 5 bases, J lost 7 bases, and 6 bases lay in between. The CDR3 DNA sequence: TGTGCCAGCAGTAACAAGAATGAGCAGTTCTTC. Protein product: CASSNKNEQFF.

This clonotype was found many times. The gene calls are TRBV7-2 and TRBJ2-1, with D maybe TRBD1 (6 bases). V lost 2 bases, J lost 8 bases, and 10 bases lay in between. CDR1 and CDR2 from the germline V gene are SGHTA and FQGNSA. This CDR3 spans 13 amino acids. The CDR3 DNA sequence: TGTGCCAGCAGCTTAAGACAGGCCGATGAGCAGTTCTTC. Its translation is CASSLRQADEQFF.

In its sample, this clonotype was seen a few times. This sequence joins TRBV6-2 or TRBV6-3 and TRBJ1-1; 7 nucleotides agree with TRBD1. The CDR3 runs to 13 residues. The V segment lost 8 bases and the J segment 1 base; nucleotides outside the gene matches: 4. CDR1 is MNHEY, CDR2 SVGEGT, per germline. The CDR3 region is CASGGQANTEAFF. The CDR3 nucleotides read TGTGCCAGCGGCGGACAGGCGAACACTGAAGCTTTCTTT.

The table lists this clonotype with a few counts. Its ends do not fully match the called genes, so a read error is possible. As DNA, the CDR3 is TGTGCCAGCAGCGAAAGCTCTGGGGCCAAAGTCCTGACTTTC. This gives the protein CASSESSGAKVLTF. The chain has TRBV7-3 and TRBJ2-6, with D possibly matching TRBD1 (5 bases). The CDR3 is 14 residues long. CDR1 SGHTA and CDR2 FQGTGA come from the germline V gene.